Listed here is a single T cell receptor beta chain. Those who participated ranged in age from about 18 to 89 years and resided in about two dozen US areas. Sequencing was performed with immunoSEQ multiplex PCR; in TCRdb, only in-frame clones are kept and a portion is missing. The sample comprises fewer than 250,000 clones, around 90% of which are singletons, and about 7% rests with the top ten. With 4 bases clipped from V and 3 bases from J, the junction kept 9 bases outside the gene matches. The CDR3 is 16 amino acids. Germline CDR1 reads LGHDT; CDR2 reads YNNKEL (reference sequence). These data originate in a study of blood T cell repertoires in COVID-19. For the study at large: Recovered participants had two consecutive negative NP/OP PCR tests, healthcare professional clearance, or symptom resolution. Sources were T cells, B-cell-depleted T cells, or PBMCs; the material itself was cDNA or gDNA.

Sequences were obtained from PBMCs or T cells enriched from blood (not recorded which). The chain recombines TRBV3-1 (or the pseudogene TRBV3-2) with TRBJ2-3; 8 nucleotides match TRBD2. The source of this sequence is a man aged 30-40 years in a cohort exposed to, infected with or recovered from COVID-19 (not recorded which). DNA of the CDR3: TGTGCCAGCAGCCCCTTATTTAGCGGGATTACAGATACGCAGTATTTT. This gives the protein CASSPLFSGITDTQYF.